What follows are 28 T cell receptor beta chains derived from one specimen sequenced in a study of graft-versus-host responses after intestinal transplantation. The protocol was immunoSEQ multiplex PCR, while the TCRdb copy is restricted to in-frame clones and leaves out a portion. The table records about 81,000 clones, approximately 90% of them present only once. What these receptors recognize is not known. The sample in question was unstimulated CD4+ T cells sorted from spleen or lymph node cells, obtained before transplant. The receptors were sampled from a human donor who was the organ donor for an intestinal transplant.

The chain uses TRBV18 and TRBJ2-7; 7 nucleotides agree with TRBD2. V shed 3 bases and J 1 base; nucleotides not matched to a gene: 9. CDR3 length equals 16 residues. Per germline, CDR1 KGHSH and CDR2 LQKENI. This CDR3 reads CASSPLVGGPSYEQYF. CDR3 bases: TGTGCCAGCTCACCGCTAGTGGGAGGGCCTTCCTACGAGCAGTACTTC.

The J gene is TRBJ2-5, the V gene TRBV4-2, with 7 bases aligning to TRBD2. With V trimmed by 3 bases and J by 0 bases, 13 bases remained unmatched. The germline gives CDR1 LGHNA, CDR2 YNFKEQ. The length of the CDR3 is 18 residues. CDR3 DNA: TGTGCCAGCAGCCAGGGAAACGGGGGGATCCCCTACCAAGAGACCCAGTACTTC. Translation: CASSQGNGGIPYQETQYF.

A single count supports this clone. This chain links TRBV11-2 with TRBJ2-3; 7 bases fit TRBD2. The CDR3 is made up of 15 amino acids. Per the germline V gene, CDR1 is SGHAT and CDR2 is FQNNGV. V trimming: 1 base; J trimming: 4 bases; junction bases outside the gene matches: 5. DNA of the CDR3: TGTGCCAGCAGCTTAGCCCCTAGCGGTGCAGATACGCAGTATTTT. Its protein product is CASSLAPSGADTQYF.

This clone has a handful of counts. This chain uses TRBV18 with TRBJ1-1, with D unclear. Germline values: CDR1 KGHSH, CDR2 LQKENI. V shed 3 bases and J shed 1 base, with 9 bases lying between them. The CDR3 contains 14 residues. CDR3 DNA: TGTGCCAGCTCACCCCTCGGTTCGAACACTGAAGCTTTCTTT. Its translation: CASSPLGSNTEAFF.

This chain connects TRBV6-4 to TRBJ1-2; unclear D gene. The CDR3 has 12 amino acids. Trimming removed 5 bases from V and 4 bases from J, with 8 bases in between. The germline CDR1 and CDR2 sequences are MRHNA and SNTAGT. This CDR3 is CASSSCPYGYTF. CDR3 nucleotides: TGTGCCAGCAGTTCTTGTCCCTATGGCTACACCTTC.

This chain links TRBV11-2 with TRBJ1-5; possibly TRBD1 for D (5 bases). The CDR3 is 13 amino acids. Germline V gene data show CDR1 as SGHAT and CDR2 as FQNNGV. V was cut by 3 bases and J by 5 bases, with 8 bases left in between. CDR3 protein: CASSFRGDQPQHF. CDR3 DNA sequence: TGTGCCAGCAGCTTTCGGGGGGATCAGCCCCAGCATTTT.

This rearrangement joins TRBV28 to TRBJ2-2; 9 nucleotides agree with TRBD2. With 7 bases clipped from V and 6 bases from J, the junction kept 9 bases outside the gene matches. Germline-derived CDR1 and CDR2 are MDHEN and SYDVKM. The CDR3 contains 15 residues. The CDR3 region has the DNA TGTGCCAGCACTCTAGCGGGGAGCAAACCCGGGGAGCTGTTTTTT. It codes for CASTLAGSKPGELFF.

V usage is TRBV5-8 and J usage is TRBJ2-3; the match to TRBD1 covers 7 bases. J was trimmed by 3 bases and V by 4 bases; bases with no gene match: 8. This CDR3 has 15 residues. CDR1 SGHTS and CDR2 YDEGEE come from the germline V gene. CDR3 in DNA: TGTGCCAGCAGCCCCCGGACAGGAGTTACAGATACGCAGTATTTT. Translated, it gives CASSPRTGVTDTQYF.

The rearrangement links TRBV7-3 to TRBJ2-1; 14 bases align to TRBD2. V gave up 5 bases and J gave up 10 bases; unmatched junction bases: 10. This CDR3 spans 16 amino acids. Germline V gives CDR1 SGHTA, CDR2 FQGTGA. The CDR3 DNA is TGTGCCAGCAGCCCGACGGGACTAGCGGGAGAGAGGGAGCAGTTCTTC. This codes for CASSPTGLAGEREQFF. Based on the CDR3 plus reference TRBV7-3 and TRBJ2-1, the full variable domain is GAGVSQTPSNKVTEKGKYVELRCDPISGHTALYWYRQSLGQGPEFLIYFQGTGAADDSGLPNDRFFAVRPEGSVSTLKIQRTERGDSAVYLCASSPTGLAGEREQFFGPGTRLTVL.

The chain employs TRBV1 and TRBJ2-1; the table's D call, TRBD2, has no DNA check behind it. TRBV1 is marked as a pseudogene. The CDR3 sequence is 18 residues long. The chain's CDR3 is CTSSQERRMAGTNNEQFF. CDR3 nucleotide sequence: TGCACCAGCAGCCAAGAAAGGAGAATGGCCGGAACTAACAATGAGCAGTTCTTC.

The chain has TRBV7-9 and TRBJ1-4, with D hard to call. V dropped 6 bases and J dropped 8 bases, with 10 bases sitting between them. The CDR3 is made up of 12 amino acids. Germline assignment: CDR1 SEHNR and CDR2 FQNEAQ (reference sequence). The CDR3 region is CASRLNMEKLFF. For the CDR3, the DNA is TGTGCCAGCAGACTAAATATGGAAAAACTGTTTTTT.

The CDR3 reads CASSLVRWGDTDTQYF. CDR3 DNA sequence: TGTGCCAGCAGCTTGGTTCGATGGGGAGACACAGATACGCAGTATTTT. The genes are TRBV5-4 and TRBJ2-3; D possibly corresponds to TRBD2 (5 bases). This CDR3 is built from 16 residues. V was trimmed by 0 bases and J by 2 bases, leaving 13 bases between them. The germline CDR1 and CDR2 sequences are SGHNT and YYREEE (reference sequence).

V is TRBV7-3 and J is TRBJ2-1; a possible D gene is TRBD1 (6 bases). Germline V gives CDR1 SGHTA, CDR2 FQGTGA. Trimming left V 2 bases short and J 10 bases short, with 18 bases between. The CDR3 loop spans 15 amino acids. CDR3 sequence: CASSLEPTGLGEQFF. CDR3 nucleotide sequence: TGTGCCAGCAGCTTAGAACCCACAGGGCTTGGGGAGCAGTTCTTC.

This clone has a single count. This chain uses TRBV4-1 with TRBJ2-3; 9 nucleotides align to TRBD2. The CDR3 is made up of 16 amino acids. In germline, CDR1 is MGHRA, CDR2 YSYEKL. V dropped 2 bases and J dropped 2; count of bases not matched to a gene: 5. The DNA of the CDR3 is TGCGCCAGCAGCCAATCGTTAGCGGGAGTCACAGATACGCAGTATTTT. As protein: CASSQSLAGVTDTQYF.

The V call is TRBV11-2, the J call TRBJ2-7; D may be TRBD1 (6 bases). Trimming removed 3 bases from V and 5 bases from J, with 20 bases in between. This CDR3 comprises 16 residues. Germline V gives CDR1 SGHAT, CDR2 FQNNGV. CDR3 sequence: CASSFDRTASNNEQYF. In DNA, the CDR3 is TGTGCCAGCAGCTTCGATCGGACAGCCTCAAACAACGAGCAGTACTTC.

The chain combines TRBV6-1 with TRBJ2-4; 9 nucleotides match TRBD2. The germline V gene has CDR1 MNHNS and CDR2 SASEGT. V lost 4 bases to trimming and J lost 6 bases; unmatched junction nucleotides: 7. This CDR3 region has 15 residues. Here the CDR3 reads CASSGIAGVGNIQYF. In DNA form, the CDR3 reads TGTGCCAGCAGTGGAATAGCGGGGGTGGGAAACATTCAGTACTTC.

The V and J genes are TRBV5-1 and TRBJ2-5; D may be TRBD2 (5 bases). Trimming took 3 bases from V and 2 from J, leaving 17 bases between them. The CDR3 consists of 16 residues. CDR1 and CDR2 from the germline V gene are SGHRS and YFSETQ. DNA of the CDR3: TGCGCCAGCAGCTCCAACCGAGGGCAGGTACAAGAGACCCAGTACTTC. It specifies CASSSNRGQVQETQYF.

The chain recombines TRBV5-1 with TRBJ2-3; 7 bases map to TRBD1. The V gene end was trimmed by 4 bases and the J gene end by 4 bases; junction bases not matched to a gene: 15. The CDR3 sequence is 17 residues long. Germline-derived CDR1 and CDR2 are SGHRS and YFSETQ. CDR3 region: CASSLQARQGSSDTQYF. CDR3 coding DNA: TGCGCCAGCAGCCTTCAAGCCAGACAGGGATCCTCAGATACGCAGTATTTT.

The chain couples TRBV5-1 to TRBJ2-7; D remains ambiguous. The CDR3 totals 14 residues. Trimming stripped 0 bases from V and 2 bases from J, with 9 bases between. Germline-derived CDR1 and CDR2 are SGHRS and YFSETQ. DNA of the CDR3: TGCGCCAGCAGCTTGGGCCGAGGTCCCTACGAGCAGTACTTC. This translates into CASSLGRGPYEQYF. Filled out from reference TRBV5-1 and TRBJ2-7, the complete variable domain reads KAGVTQTPRYLIKTRGQQVTLSCSPISGHRSVSWYQQTPGQGLQFLFEYFSETQRNKGNFPGRFSGRQFSNSRSEMNVSTLELGDSALYLCASSLGRGPYEQYFGPGTRLTVT.

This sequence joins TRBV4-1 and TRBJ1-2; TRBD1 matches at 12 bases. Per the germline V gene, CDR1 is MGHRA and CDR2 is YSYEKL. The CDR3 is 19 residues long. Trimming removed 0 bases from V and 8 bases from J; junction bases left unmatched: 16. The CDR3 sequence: CASSQDPAAGTGGRTGYTF. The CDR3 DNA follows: TGCGCCAGCAGCCAAGACCCCGCAGCCGGGACAGGGGGCCGAACGGGCTACACCTTC.

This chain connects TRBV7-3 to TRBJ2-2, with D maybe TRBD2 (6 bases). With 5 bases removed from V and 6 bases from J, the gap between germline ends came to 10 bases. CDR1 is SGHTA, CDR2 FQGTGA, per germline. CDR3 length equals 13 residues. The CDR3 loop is CASSPGVPGELFF. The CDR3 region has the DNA TGTGCCAGCAGCCCGGGAGTCCCCGGGGAGCTGTTTTTT. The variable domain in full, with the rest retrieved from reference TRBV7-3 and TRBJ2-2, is GAGVSQTPSNKVTEKGKYVELRCDPISGHTALYWYRQSLGQGPEFLIYFQGTGAADDSGLPNDRFFAVRPEGSVSTLKIQRTERGDSAVYLCASSPGVPGELFFGEGSRLTVL.

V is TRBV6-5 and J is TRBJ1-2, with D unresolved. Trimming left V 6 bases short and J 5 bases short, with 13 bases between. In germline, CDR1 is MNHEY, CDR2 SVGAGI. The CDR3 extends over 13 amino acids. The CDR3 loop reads CASRSDSSYGYTF. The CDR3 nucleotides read TGTGCCAGCAGGTCCGACTCAAGTTATGGCTACACCTTC.

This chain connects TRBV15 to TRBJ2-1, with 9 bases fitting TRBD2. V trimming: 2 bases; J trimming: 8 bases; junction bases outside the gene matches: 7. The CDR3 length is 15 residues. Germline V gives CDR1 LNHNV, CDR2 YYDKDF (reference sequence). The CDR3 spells CATSRNPSGKDEQFF. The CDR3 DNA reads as TGTGCCACCAGCAGAAACCCTAGCGGGAAGGATGAGCAGTTCTTC.

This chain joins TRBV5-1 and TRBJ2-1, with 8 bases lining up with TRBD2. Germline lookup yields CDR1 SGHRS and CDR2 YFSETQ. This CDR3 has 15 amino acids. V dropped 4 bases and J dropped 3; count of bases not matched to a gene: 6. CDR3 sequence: CASSQLAAYYNEQFF. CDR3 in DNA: TGCGCCAGCAGCCAACTAGCGGCCTACTACAATGAGCAGTTCTTC.

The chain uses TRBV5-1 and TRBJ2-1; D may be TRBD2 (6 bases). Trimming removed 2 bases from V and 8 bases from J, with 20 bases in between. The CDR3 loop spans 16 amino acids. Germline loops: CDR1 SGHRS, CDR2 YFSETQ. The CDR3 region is CASSFPWAGRGDEQFF. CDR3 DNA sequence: TGCGCCAGCAGCTTCCCGTGGGCGGGAAGAGGCGATGAGCAGTTCTTC. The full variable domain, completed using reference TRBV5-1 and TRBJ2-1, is KAGVTQTPRYLIKTRGQQVTLSCSPISGHRSVSWYQQTPGQGLQFLFEYFSETQRNKGNFPGRFSGRQFSNSRSEMNVSTLELGDSALYLCASSFPWAGRGDEQFFGPGTRLTVL.

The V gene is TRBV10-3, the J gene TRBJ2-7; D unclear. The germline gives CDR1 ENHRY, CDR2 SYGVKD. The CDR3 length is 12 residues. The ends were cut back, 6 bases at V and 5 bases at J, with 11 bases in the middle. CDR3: CAIRSERHEQYF. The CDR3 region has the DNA TGTGCCATCAGGTCAGAGCGTCACGAGCAGTACTTC.

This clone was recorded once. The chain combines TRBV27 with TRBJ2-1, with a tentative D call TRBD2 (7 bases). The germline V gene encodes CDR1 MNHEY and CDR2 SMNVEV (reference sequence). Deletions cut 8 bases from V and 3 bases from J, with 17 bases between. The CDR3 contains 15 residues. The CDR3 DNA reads TGTGCCAGCTTATCGGGGGGCCTTCTCTACAATGAGCAGTTCTTC. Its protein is CASLSGGLLYNEQFF.

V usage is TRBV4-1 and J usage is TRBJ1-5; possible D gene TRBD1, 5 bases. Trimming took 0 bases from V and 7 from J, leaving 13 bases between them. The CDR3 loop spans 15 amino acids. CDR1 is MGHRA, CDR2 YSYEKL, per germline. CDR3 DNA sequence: TGCGCCAGCAGCCAAGATCTGCAGGGTGGGCAGCCCCAGCATTTT. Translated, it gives CASSQDLQGGQPQHF.